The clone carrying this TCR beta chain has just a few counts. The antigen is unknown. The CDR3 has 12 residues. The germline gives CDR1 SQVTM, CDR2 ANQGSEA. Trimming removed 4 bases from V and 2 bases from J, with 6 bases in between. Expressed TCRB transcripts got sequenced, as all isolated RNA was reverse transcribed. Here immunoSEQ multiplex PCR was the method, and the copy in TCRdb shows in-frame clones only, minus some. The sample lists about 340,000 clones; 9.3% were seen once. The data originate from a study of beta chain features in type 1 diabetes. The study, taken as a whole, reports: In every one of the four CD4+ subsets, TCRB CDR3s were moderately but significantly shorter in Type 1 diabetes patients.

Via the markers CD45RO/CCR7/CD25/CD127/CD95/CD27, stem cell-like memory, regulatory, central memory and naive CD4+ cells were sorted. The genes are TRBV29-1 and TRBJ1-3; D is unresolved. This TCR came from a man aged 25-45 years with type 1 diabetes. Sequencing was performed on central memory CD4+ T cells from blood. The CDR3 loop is CSVVLPGNTIYF. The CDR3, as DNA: TGCAGCGTTGTTTTACCTGGAAACACCATATATTTT.